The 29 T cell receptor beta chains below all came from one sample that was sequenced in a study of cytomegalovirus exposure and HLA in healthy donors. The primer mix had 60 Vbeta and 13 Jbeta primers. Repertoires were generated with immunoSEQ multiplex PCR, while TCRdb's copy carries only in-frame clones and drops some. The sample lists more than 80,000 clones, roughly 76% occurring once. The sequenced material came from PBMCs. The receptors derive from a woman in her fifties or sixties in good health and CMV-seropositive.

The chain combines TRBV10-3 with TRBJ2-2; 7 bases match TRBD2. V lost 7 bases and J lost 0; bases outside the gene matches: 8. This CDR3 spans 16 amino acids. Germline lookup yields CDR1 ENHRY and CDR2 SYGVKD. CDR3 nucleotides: TGTGCCATCATCTCAGCCCGGGGGGCGAACACCGGGGAGCTGTTTTTT. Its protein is CAIISARGANTGELFF.

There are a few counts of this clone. CDR3 amino acids: CASSKTSNTEAFF. CDR3 sequence (DNA): TGTGCCAGCAGCAAGACAAGCAACACTGAAGCTTTCTTT. V and J are TRBV7-2 and TRBJ1-1; D unclear. The CDR3 runs 13 residues. The V gene's germline CDR1 is SGHTA and CDR2 FQGNSA. Trimming removed 5 bases at V and 2 bases at J, with 9 bases between.

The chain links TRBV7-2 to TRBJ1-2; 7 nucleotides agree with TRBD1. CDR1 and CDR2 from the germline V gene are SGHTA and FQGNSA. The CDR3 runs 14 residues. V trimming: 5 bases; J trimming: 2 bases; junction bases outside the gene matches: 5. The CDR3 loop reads CASSRDRANYGYTF. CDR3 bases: TGTGCCAGCAGCCGAGACAGGGCCAACTATGGCTACACCTTC.

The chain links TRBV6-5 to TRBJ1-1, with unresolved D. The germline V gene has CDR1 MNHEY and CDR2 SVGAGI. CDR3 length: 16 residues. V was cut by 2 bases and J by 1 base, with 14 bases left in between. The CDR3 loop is CASSYSGGIPNTEAFF. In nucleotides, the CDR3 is TGTGCCAGCAGTTACAGTGGAGGGATACCGAACACTGAAGCTTTCTTT.

CDR3 nucleotides: TGTGCCAGCAGCTTAAGTTCAGTTTCCTACGAGCAGTACTTC. This codes for CASSLSSVSYEQYF. V usage is TRBV7-6 and J usage is TRBJ2-7; no definite D call. CDR3 length equals 14 residues. V lost 2 bases, J lost 1 base, and 9 bases lay in between. Germline loops: CDR1 SGHVS, CDR2 FNYEAQ.

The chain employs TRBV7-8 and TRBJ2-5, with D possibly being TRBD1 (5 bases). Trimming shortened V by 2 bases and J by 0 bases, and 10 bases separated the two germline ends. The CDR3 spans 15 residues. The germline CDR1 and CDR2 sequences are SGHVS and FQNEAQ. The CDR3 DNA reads TGTGCCAGCAGCTTACCGACAGTAAACCAAGAGACCCAGTACTTC. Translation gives CASSLPTVNQETQYF.

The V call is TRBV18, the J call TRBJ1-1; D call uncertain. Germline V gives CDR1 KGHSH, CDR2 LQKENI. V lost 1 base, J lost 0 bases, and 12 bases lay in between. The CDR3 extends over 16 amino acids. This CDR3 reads CASSPRAPQMNTEAFF. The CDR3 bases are TGTGCCAGCTCACCACGGGCCCCTCAAATGAACACTGAAGCTTTCTTT.

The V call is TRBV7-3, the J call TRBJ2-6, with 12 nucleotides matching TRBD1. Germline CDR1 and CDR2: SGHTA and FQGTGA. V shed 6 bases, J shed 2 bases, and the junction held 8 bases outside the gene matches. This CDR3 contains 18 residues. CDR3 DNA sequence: TGTGCCAGCAGTCGAAGGGGGACAGGGGGCCCTGGGGCCAACGTCCTGACTTTC. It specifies CASSRRGTGGPGANVLTF.

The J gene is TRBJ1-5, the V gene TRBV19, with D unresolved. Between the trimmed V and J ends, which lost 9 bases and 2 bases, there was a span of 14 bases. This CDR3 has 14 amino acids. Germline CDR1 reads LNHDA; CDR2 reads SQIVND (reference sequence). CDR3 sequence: CASTNTIRNQPQHF. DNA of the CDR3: TGTGCCAGCACCAACACGATCCGCAATCAGCCCCAGCATTTT.

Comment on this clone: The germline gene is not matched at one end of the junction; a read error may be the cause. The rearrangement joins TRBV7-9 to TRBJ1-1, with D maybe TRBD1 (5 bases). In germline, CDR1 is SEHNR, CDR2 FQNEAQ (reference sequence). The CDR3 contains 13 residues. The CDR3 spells CSSSLGADTEAFF. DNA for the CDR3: TGTTCCAGCAGCTTAGGGGCAGACACTGAAGCTTTCTTT.

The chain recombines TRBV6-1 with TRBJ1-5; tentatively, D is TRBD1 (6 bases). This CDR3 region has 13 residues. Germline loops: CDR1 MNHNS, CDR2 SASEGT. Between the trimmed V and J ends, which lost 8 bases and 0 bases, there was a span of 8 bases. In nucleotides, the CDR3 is TGTGCCAGCGGACAGAATAGCAATCAGCCCCAGCATTTT. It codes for CASGQNSNQPQHF.

The CDR3 here is CASSNIQGANTEAFF. The CDR3 DNA follows: TGCGCCAGCAGCAACATACAGGGCGCAAACACTGAAGCTTTCTTT. V gene TRBV5-1 combines with J gene TRBJ1-1; D is possibly TRBD1 (6 bases). Trimming took 4 bases from V and 2 from J, leaving 15 bases between them. The CDR3 sequence is 15 residues long. Germline CDR1 and CDR2: SGHRS and YFSETQ. The full variable domain, with the rest looked up from reference TRBV5-1 and TRBJ1-1, is KAGVTQTPRYLIKTRGQQVTLSCSPISGHRSVSWYQQTPGQGLQFLFEYFSETQRNKGNFPGRFSGRQFSNSRSEMNVSTLELGDSALYLCASSNIQGANTEAFFGQGTRLTVV.

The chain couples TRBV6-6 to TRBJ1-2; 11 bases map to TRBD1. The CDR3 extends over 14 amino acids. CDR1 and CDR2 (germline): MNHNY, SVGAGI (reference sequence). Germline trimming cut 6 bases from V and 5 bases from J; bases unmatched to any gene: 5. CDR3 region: CASRGQGESYGYTF. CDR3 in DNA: TGTGCCAGCAGGGGACAGGGGGAGTCTTATGGCTACACCTTC.

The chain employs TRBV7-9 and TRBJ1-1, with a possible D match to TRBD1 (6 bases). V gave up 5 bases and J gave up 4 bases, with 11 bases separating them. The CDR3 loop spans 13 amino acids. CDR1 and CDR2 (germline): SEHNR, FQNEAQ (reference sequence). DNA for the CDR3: TGTGCCAGCAGCCTAGGACAGATCACTGAAGCTTTCTTT. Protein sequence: CASSLGQITEAFF.

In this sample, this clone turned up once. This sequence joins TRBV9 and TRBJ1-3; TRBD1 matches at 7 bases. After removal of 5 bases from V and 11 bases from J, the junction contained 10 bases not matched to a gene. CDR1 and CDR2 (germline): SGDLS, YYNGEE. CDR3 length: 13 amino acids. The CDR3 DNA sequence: TGTGCCAGCAGGAGGGGGCAGGTGGGATCCATATATTTT. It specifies CASRRGQVGSIYF.

CDR3 residues: CSVGQSAQYF. The CDR3 nucleotides read TGCAGCGTTGGACAGAGTGCCCAGTACTTC. V gene TRBV29-1 combines with J gene TRBJ2-5, with a weak D call TRBD1 (5 bases). The length of the CDR3 is 10 residues. Trimming shortened V by 4 bases and J by 9 bases, and 9 bases separated the two germline ends. CDR1 is SQVTM and CDR2 is ANQGSEA in the germline V gene.

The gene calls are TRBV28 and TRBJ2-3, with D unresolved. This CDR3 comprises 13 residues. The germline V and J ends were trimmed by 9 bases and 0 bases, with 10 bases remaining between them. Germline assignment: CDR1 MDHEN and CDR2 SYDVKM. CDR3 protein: CASYTYSTDTQYF. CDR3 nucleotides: TGTGCCAGTTATACCTATAGCACAGATACGCAGTATTTT. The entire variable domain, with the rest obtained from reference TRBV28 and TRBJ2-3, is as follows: DVKVTQSSRYLVKRTGEKVFLECVQDMDHENMFWYRQDPGLGLRLIYFSYDVKMKEKGDIPEGYSVSREKKERFSLILESASTNQTSMYLCASYTYSTDTQYFGPGTRLTVL.

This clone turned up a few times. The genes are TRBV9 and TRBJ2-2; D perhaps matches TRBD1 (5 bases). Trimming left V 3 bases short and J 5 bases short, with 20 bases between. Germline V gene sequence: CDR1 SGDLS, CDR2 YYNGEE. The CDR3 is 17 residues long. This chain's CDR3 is CASSANVYRQPTGELFF. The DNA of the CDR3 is TGTGCCAGCAGCGCAAACGTATATAGACAGCCTACCGGGGAGCTGTTTTTT.

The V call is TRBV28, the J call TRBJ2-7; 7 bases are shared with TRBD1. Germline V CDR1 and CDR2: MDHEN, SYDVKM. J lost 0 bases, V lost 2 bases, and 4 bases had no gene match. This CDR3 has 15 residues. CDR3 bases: TGTGCCAGCAGTTTACCCCAGGGGGTCTCCTACGAGCAGTACTTC. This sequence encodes CASSLPQGVSYEQYF. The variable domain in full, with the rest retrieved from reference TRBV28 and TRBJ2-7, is DVKVTQSSRYLVKRTGEKVFLECVQDMDHENMFWYRQDPGLGLRLIYFSYDVKMKEKGDIPEGYSVSREKKERFSLILESASTNQTSMYLCASSLPQGVSYEQYFGPGTRLTVT.

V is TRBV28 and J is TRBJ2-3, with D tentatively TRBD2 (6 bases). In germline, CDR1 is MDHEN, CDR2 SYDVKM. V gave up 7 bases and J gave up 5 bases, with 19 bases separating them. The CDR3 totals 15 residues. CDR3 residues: CASTRPGRGVDTQYF. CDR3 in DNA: TGTGCCAGCACTCGTCCGGGCCGCGGGGTAGATACGCAGTATTTT.

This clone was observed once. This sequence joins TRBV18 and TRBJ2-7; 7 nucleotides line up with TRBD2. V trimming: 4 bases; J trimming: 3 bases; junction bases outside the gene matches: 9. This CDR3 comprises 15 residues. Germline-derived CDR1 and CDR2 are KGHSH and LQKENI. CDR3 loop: CASSLLSGQDYEQYF. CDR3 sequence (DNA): TGTGCCAGCTCACTCCTTAGCGGGCAGGACTACGAGCAGTACTTC.

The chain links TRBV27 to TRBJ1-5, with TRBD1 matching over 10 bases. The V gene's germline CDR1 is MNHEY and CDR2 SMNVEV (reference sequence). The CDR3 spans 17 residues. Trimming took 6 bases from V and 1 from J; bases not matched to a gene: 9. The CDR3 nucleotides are TGTGCCAGCAGACGTGGGACAGGGGAGCGCAGCAATCAGCCCCAGCATTTT. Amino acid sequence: CASRRGTGERSNQPQHF.

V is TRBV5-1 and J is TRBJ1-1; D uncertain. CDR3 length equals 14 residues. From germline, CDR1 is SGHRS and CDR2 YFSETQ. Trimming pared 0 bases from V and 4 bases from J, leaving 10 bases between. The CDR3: CASSLGSSGTEAFF. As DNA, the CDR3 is TGCGCCAGCAGCTTGGGTAGCTCGGGCACTGAAGCTTTCTTT.

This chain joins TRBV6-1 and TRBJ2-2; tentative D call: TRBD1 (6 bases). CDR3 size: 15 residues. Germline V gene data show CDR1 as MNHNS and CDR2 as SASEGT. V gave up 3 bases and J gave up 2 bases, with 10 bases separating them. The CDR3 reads CASSDGTPNTGELFF. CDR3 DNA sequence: TGTGCCAGCAGTGACGGGACACCAAACACCGGGGAGCTGTTTTTT.

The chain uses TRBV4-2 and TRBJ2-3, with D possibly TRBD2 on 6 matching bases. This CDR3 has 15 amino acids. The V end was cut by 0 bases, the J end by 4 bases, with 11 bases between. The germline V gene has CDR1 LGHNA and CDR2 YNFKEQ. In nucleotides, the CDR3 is TGTGCCAGCAGCCAAGAGGCGGGATCACCAGATACGCAGTATTTT. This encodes CASSQEAGSPDTQYF.

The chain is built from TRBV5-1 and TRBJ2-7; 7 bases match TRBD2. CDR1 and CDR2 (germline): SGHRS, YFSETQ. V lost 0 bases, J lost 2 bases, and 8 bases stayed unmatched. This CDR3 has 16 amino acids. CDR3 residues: CASSLGVAGLTYEQYF. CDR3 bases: TGCGCCAGCAGCTTGGGCGTAGCGGGCCTAACCTACGAGCAGTACTTC.

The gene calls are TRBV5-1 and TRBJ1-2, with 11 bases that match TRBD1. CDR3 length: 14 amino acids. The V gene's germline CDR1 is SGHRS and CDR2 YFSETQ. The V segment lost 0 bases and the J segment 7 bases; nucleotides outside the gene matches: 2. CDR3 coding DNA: TGCGCCAGCAGCTTGGAAGGGACAGGGGGTGGCTACACCTTC. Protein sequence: CASSLEGTGGGYTF. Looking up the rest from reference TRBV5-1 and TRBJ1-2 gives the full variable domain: KAGVTQTPRYLIKTRGQQVTLSCSPISGHRSVSWYQQTPGQGLQFLFEYFSETQRNKGNFPGRFSGRQFSNSRSEMNVSTLELGDSALYLCASSLEGTGGGYTFGSGTRLTVV.

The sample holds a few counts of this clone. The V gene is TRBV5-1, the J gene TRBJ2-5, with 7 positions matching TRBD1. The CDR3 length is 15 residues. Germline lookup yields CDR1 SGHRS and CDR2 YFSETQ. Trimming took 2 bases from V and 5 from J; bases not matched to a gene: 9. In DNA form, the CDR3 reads TGCGCCAGCAGCTTTCGACAGGGTTGGGGGGAGACCCAGTACTTC. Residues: CASSFRQGWGETQYF.

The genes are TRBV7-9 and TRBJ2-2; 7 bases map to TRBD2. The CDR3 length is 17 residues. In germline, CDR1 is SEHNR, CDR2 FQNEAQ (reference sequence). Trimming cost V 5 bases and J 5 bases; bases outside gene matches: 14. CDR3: CASSNGASGVSTGELFF. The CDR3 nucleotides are TGTGCCAGCAGCAACGGGGCGAGCGGGGTGTCAACCGGGGAGCTGTTTTTT.